Below are 21 T cell receptor beta chains sequenced from a single sample in a study of shared clonotypes between healthy human individuals. This table comes from immunoSEQ multiplex PCR, and its TCRdb copy is limited to in-frame clones, with some not included. The sample gives 2.3 million or so clones, 90% to 95% of which show up once; 0.39% is in the top ten. The sequencing sample was made of naive CD4+ T cells from PBMCs. The subset here: CD45RA+ positively selected. These receptor sequences come from a man between 18 and 35 years old in good health. Some clones in this sample may be carry-over from other donors' samples.

V usage is TRBV6-6 and J usage is TRBJ2-7, with a possible D match to TRBD1 (6 bases). The germline V gene has CDR1 MNHNY and CDR2 SVGAGI (reference sequence). The length of the CDR3 is 15 residues. The V gene lost 7 bases and the J gene lost 2 bases, with 18 bases spanning the gap. CDR3 protein: CASKMDSEGPYEQYF. The CDR3, as DNA: TGTGCCAGCAAAATGGACAGTGAGGGCCCCTACGAGCAGTACTTC.

The chain employs TRBV7-8 and TRBJ2-7, with 9 bases aligning to TRBD1. The CDR3 has 14 residues. In germline, CDR1 is SGHVS, CDR2 FQNEAQ. After removal of 7 bases from V and 5 bases from J, the junction contained 9 bases not matched to a gene. The CDR3 spells CASTPGDRVNEQYF. The CDR3 DNA is TGTGCCAGCACCCCTGGGGACAGGGTAAACGAGCAGTACTTC.

The chain recombines TRBV6-6 with TRBJ2-1; no reliable D call. Trimming took off 1 base at V and 8 bases at J, with 12 bases between the two ends. This CDR3 spans 14 amino acids. Germline V gene data show CDR1 as MNHNY and CDR2 as SVGAGI (reference sequence). For the CDR3, the DNA is TGTGCCAGCAGTTACTATCGGCACTTCTATGAGCAGTTCTTC. This sequence encodes CASSYYRHFYEQFF.

The genes are TRBV10-3 and TRBJ2-7; D is uncertain. The CDR3 runs to 15 residues. V shed 4 bases and J shed 3 bases, with 16 bases lying between them. The V gene's germline CDR1 is ENHRY and CDR2 SYGVKD. CDR3 sequence reads: CAISGTGGTIYEQYF. The CDR3 DNA sequence: TGTGCCATCAGTGGGACGGGCGGAACGATCTACGAGCAGTACTTC.

The chain combines TRBV5-5 with TRBJ2-2; TRBD1 matches 8 bases. J was trimmed by 3 bases and V by 4 bases; bases with no gene match: 11. The CDR3 length is 17 residues. Germline values: CDR1 SGHKS, CDR2 YYEKEE (reference sequence). The CDR3 spells CASSQKGTGPYTGELFF. CDR3 sequence (DNA): TGTGCCAGCAGCCAGAAAGGGACAGGCCCTTACACCGGGGAGCTGTTTTTT. The entire variable domain, with the rest obtained from reference TRBV5-5 and TRBJ2-2, is as follows: DAGVTQSPTHLIKTRGQQVTLRCSPISGHKSVSWYQQVLGQGPQFIFQYYEKEERGRGNFPDRFSARQFPNYSSELNVNALLLGDSALYLCASSQKGTGPYTGELFFGEGSRLTVL.

The chain carries TRBV7-2 and TRBJ2-6; D call uncertain. The CDR3 contains 16 residues. V dropped 5 bases and J dropped 0 bases, with 11 bases sitting between them. Germline V gives CDR1 SGHTA, CDR2 FQGNSA. CDR3 DNA sequence: TGTGCCAGCAGCACAAGAACAAGCTCTGGGGCCAACGTCCTGACTTTC. Residues: CASSTRTSSGANVLTF. Full variable domain (remainder filled in from reference TRBV7-2 and TRBJ2-6): GAGVSQSPSNKVTEKGKDVELRCDPISGHTALYWYRQSLGQGLEFLIYFQGNSAPDKSGLPSDRFSAERTGGSVSTLTIQRTQQEDSAVYLCASSTRTSSGANVLTFGAGSRLTVL.

The chain combines TRBV7-2 with TRBJ1-1, with TRBD1 identical over 9 bases. The V segment lost 5 bases and the J segment 4 bases; nucleotides outside the gene matches: 5. CDR1 and CDR2 (germline): SGHTA, FQGNSA. The length of the CDR3 is 14 residues. The CDR3, as DNA: TGTGCCAGCAGCACCCGACAGGGGGTCACTGAAGCTTTCTTT. Amino acid sequence: CASSTRQGVTEAFF.

The rearrangement joins TRBV19 to TRBJ1-5; no clear D gene. Germline lookup yields CDR1 LNHDA and CDR2 SQIVND (reference sequence). The CDR3 consists of 13 residues. V lost 6 bases to trimming and J lost 4 bases, with 10 bases between them. CDR3 nucleotides: TGTGCCAGTAGAGAGGACCATAATCAGCCCCAGCATTTT. Translating gives CASREDHNQPQHF.

The chain combines TRBV27 with TRBJ2-1; D unresolved. Germline values: CDR1 MNHEY, CDR2 SMNVEV (reference sequence). The V end was cut by 6 bases, the J end by 0 bases, with 15 bases between. The CDR3 extends over 16 amino acids. The CDR3 region has the DNA TGTGCCAGCAGCCTTGACCGGATTAGCTCCTACAATGAGCAGTTCTTC. This sequence encodes CASSLDRISSYNEQFF.

Regarding this clone: Relative to the germline gene, one junction end is altered; a read error may explain this. CDR3 nucleotides: TGTGCCAGTAGCCCCCGACAGGCCTCCTACAAGCAGTACTTC. Translated: CASSPRQASYKQYF. The chain is built from TRBV19 and TRBJ2-7, with D possibly matching TRBD1 (6 bases). The length of the CDR3 is 14 residues. Germline V CDR1 and CDR2: LNHDA, SQIVND (reference sequence).

The chain uses TRBV7-9 and TRBJ2-2, with D perhaps matching TRBD2 (5 bases). This CDR3 is 15 amino acids long. The germline V gene has CDR1 SEHNR and CDR2 FQNEAQ (reference sequence). V was clipped by 7 bases and J by 0 bases, with 12 bases between them. CDR3 sequence (DNA): TGTGCCAGCACCAGTGCGGGCGCGAACACCGGGGAGCTGTTTTTT. It yields the protein CASTSAGANTGELFF.

J is TRBJ2-1 and V is TRBV28; 9 bases line up with TRBD2. Germline CDR1 and CDR2: MDHEN and SYDVKM. V was clipped by 2 bases and J by 10 bases; unmatched bases: 9. The CDR3 is 15 amino acids. The DNA for the CDR3 is TGTGCCAGCAGTTTAGATAGCGGGAGTGCAGGGGAGCAGTTCTTC. Its protein product is CASSLDSGSAGEQFF.

The chain links TRBV5-1 to TRBJ2-7; weak D call: TRBD1 (5 bases). Deletions cut 1 base from V and 2 bases from J, with 10 bases between. CDR3 length: 14 amino acids. Germline V CDR1 and CDR2: SGHRS, YFSETQ. CDR3 coding DNA: TGCGCCAGCAGCTTGAGTTTGGGGCCCTACGAGCAGTACTTC. Protein product: CASSLSLGPYEQYF.

On this clone: Other DNA sequences from this sample encode an identical CDR3 as well. The chain links TRBV9 to TRBJ2-1, with 12 bases fitting TRBD2. Germline V gene lookup returns CDR1 SGDLS and CDR2 YYNGEE. V shed 3 bases and J 7 bases; nucleotides not matched to a gene: 5. The CDR3 consists of 15 residues. The CDR3 region is CASSATSGSGNEQFF. CDR3 in DNA: TGTGCCAGCAGCGCGACTAGCGGGAGTGGGAATGAGCAGTTCTTC.

The chain recombines TRBV11-3 with TRBJ2-1, with D perhaps TRBD2 (8 bases). V gave up 5 bases and J gave up 15 bases, with 23 bases separating them. The length of the CDR3 is 14 residues. Germline CDR1 reads SGHNT; CDR2 reads YENEEA. CDR3 sequence (DNA): TGTGCCAGCAGCCCCCAACCCGGGGGGGGACAGTTGTTCTTC. This gives the protein CASSPQPGGGQLFF.

The V call is TRBV9, the J call TRBJ1-2; no firm D call. V was cut by 1 base and J by 4 bases, with 17 bases left in between. CDR1 and CDR2 (germline): SGDLS, YYNGEE. This CDR3 contains 16 residues. CDR3 in amino acids: CASSVLGQALPYGYTF. As DNA, the CDR3 is TGTGCCAGCAGCGTATTGGGTCAGGCCCTACCCTATGGCTACACCTTC.

The rearrangement links TRBV27 to TRBJ1-1; the match to TRBD1 covers 8 bases. This CDR3 has 15 amino acids. Per the germline V gene, CDR1 is MNHEY and CDR2 is SMNVEV (reference sequence). With 3 bases clipped from V and 6 bases from J, the junction kept 9 bases outside the gene matches. The CDR3 loop reads CASSFYGQGVSEAFF. As DNA, the CDR3 is TGTGCCAGCAGTTTTTATGGACAGGGAGTATCTGAAGCTTTCTTT.

The chain uses TRBV28 and TRBJ2-7; TRBD1 or TRBD2 may be the D gene (6 bases each). CDR1 MDHEN and CDR2 SYDVKM come from the germline V gene. V was shortened by 3 bases and J by 0 bases, with 9 bases between the two germline ends. CDR3 size: 14 residues. This CDR3 is CASSLGGTSYEQYF. CDR3 DNA: TGTGCCAGCAGTTTGGGGGGCACCTCCTACGAGCAGTACTTC.

This chain uses TRBV6-6 with TRBJ1-5, with D hard to call. The CDR3 sequence is 14 residues long. Germline-derived CDR1 and CDR2 are MNHNY and SVGAGI (reference sequence). Deletions cut 5 bases from V and 4 bases from J, with 12 bases between. The CDR3 sequence: CASSGANRNQPQHF. CDR3 nucleotide sequence: TGTGCCAGCAGTGGCGCCAATAGGAATCAGCCCCAGCATTTT.

Comments on this clone: At the DNA level, this CDR3 is encoded by other sequences in the same sample as well. The chain carries TRBV5-1 and TRBJ2-3; no definite D call. Germline CDR1 is SGHRS and CDR2 is YFSETQ. The CDR3 contains 13 residues. Trimming stripped 4 bases from V and 3 bases from J, with 9 bases between. CDR3 loop: CASSLSFTDTQYF. The DNA for the CDR3 is TGCGCCAGCAGCCTATCCTTTACAGATACGCAGTATTTT. The full variable domain, with the rest looked up from reference TRBV5-1 and TRBJ2-3, is KAGVTQTPRYLIKTRGQQVTLSCSPISGHRSVSWYQQTPGQGLQFLFEYFSETQRNKGNFPGRFSGRQFSNSRSEMNVSTLELGDSALYLCASSLSFTDTQYFGPGTRLTVL.

The chain carries TRBV5-1 and TRBJ1-1; D is unclear. The CDR3 has 14 residues. Germline CDR1 and CDR2: SGHRS and YFSETQ. Between the trimmed V and J ends, which lost 1 base and 1 base, there was a span of 8 bases. CDR3 in amino acids: CASSLIGQNTEAFF. The DNA of the CDR3 is TGCGCCAGCAGCTTGATTGGCCAGAACACTGAAGCTTTCTTT.